Listed here are 29 T cell receptor beta chains from one sample, sequenced in a study of blood T cell repertoires in COVID-19. TCRdb's copy holds only in-frame clones and misses some; the assay was immunoSEQ multiplex PCR. The sample lists some 20,000 clones, 70% to 90% seen once, with approximately 8.1% in the top ten. Material for sequencing was peripheral blood. These receptors were taken from a human donor with active COVID-19. The donor label of this sample is uncertain.

This sequence joins TRBV10-3 and TRBJ1-1, with unresolved D. This CDR3 region has 13 residues. Trimming left V 2 bases short and J 1 base short, with 5 bases between. Germline V gene sequence: CDR1 ENHRY, CDR2 SYGVKD. The CDR3 DNA follows: TGTGCCATCAGTGAGGGAGAGAACACTGAAGCTTTCTTT. It codes for CAISEGENTEAFF.

The gene calls are TRBV3-1 (or the pseudogene TRBV3-2) and TRBJ1-1, with TRBD1 as a possible D gene (6 bases). The CDR3 is made up of 16 amino acids. In germline, CDR1 is LGHDT, CDR2 YNNKEL (reference sequence). Trimming cost V 0 bases and J 0 bases, with 11 bases left between them. The CDR3 bases are TGTGCCAGCAGCCAAGATCGGACAGCGATGAACACTGAAGCTTTCTTT. Its protein is CASSQDRTAMNTEAFF.

The chain couples TRBV7-2 to TRBJ2-7; 9 bases fit TRBD1. This CDR3 region has 16 residues. Germline V lookup: CDR1 SGHTA, CDR2 FQGNSA. The V and J ends lost 1 base and 3 bases, in that order; junction bases with no gene match: 7. CDR3 residues: CASSLVDRGGIYEQYF. The CDR3 DNA reads as TGTGCCAGCAGCTTAGTTGACAGGGGGGGTATCTACGAGCAGTACTTC.

The chain carries TRBV12-3 or TRBV12-4 and TRBJ2-7, with a tentative D call TRBD1 (5 bases). Trimming removed 6 bases at V and 2 bases at J, with 8 bases between. This CDR3 comprises 12 residues. DNA of the CDR3: TGTGCCAGCAGCAAAGGGGCCTACGAGCAGTACTTC. Translating gives CASSKGAYEQYF.

The chain combines TRBV19 with TRBJ1-3; D is possibly TRBD1 (5 bases). Trimming removed 8 bases from V and 4 bases from J, with 9 bases in between. The germline V gene has CDR1 LNHDA and CDR2 SQIVND (reference sequence). CDR3 length: 12 residues. The CDR3 coding sequence is TGTGCCAGTGGGACTCCGGGAAACACCATATATTTT. It translates to CASGTPGNTIYF.

The chain couples TRBV6-5 to TRBJ1-2, with D possibly TRBD1 on 6 matching bases. V was clipped by 7 bases and J by 4 bases, with 16 bases between them. The CDR3 consists of 14 residues. From germline, CDR1 is MNHEY and CDR2 SVGAGI. This CDR3 reads CASNRGRGTYGYTF. The CDR3 DNA reads TGTGCCAGCAATAGGGGAAGGGGGACCTATGGCTACACCTTC.

The chain links TRBV7-2 to TRBJ2-2; 9 positions match TRBD2. Losses at the gene ends were 5 bases for V and 4 bases for J; bases not matched to a gene: 5. CDR1 and CDR2 from the germline V gene are SGHTA and FQGNSA. The CDR3 covers 15 residues. The CDR3 sequence: CASSQLAGVTGELFF. The CDR3, as DNA: TGTGCCAGCAGCCAATTAGCGGGAGTCACCGGGGAGCTGTTTTTT.

The V gene is TRBV6-5, the J gene TRBJ2-3; 11 nucleotides line up with TRBD2. With V trimmed by 6 bases and J by 2 bases, 4 bases remained unmatched. Germline V lookup: CDR1 MNHEY, CDR2 SVGAGI. This CDR3 has 15 residues. CDR3 sequence: CASRVAGGNTDTQYF. CDR3 bases: TGTGCCAGCAGAGTAGCGGGAGGGAACACAGATACGCAGTATTTT.

The rearrangement uses TRBV12-3 or TRBV12-4 and TRBJ1-2; D may be TRBD1 (6 bases). The CDR3 spans 13 residues. The V gene lost 6 bases and the J gene lost 5 bases, with 13 bases spanning the gap. The DNA for the CDR3 is TGTGCCAGCAGCTACTCTCAGGGGTATGGCTACACCTTC. Protein product: CASSYSQGYGYTF.

This chain links TRBV19 with TRBJ2-5, with D possibly matching TRBD1 (6 bases). Germline assignment: CDR1 LNHDA and CDR2 SQIVND (reference sequence). V was shortened by 4 bases and J by 5 bases, with 14 bases between the two germline ends. CDR3 length equals 14 residues. This CDR3 is CASSTTGSVETQYF. The CDR3 DNA is TGTGCCAGTAGTACTACAGGGTCGGTCGAGACCCAGTACTTC. The full variable domain, with the rest looked up from reference TRBV19 and TRBJ2-5, is DGGITQSPKYLFRKEGQNVTLSCEQNLNHDAMYWYRQDPGQGLRLIYYSQIVNDFQKGDIAEGYSVSREKKESFPLTVTSAQKNPTAFYLCASSTTGSVETQYFGPGTRLLVL.

The CDR3 reads CASSGGLVREKPQHF. DNA for the CDR3: TGTGCCAGCAGTGGAGGATTGGTCCGAGAGAAGCCCCAGCATTTT. The V and J genes are TRBV2 and TRBJ1-5; D remains ambiguous. Germline CDR1 SNHLY, CDR2 FYNNEI. Trimming pared 4 bases from V and 8 bases from J, leaving 18 bases between. The CDR3 has 15 amino acids.

The chain has TRBV30 and TRBJ2-7, with a weak D call TRBD1 (5 bases). The germline V gene encodes CDR1 GTSNPN and CDR2 SVGIG (reference sequence). The CDR3 is 12 amino acids. V shed 3 bases and J shed 3 bases, with 9 bases lying between them. CDR3 bases: TGTGCCTGGAGGGGGCTCTTCTACGAGCAGTACTTC. Its protein product is CAWRGLFYEQYF.

This chain joins TRBV28 and TRBJ2-2; a weak D match, TRBD2 (6 bases). Trimming took 6 bases from V and 3 from J, leaving 14 bases between them. The CDR3 has 15 residues. The germline V gene encodes CDR1 MDHEN and CDR2 SYDVKM. The CDR3 DNA sequence: TGTGCCAGCAGAACTAGGGGAGGCGACACCGGGGAGCTGTTTTTT. Its translation: CASRTRGGDTGELFF.

The chain is built from TRBV4-1 and TRBJ2-7; no clear D. CDR1 is MGHRA, CDR2 YSYEKL, per germline. This CDR3 region has 14 residues. V lost 4 bases and J lost 5, with 15 bases in between. CDR3: CASSPRPARDEQYF. DNA of the CDR3: TGCGCCAGCAGCCCCCGCCCTGCCCGGGACGAGCAGTACTTC.

The gene calls are TRBV5-6 and TRBJ1-2; 12 bases map to TRBD1. Germline V gives CDR1 SGHDT, CDR2 YYEEEE. CDR3 length: 14 amino acids. With 2 bases clipped from V and 8 bases from J, the junction kept 4 bases outside the gene matches. The CDR3 loop reads CASSFRDRGQGYTF. In DNA form, the CDR3 reads TGTGCCAGCAGCTTCCGGGACAGGGGGCAAGGCTACACCTTC.

The chain is built from TRBV9 and TRBJ2-1, with 8 bases identical to TRBD2. Germline V gene data show CDR1 as SGDLS and CDR2 as YYNGEE. V trimming: 0 bases; J trimming: 11 bases; junction bases outside the gene matches: 7. The CDR3 totals 14 residues. The CDR3 DNA reads TGTGCCAGCAGCGTAGCGGGAGGGCCAAGCCAGCAGTTCTTC. Translation: CASSVAGGPSQQFF.

This CDR3 is CASSQGSSGYTF. CDR3 DNA sequence: TGTGCCAGCAGCCAAGGTAGCAGTGGCTACACCTTC. This sequence joins TRBV3-1 (or the pseudogene TRBV3-2) and TRBJ1-2; D is unresolved. Trimming shortened V by 1 base and J by 7 bases, and 7 bases separated the two germline ends. This CDR3 contains 12 residues. Germline V gene data show CDR1 as LGHDT and CDR2 as YNNKEL (reference sequence).

V and J are TRBV30 and TRBJ2-6, with D perhaps matching TRBD2 (6 bases). This CDR3 spans 17 amino acids. Trimming removed 5 bases at V and 2 bases at J, with 19 bases between. CDR1 and CDR2 (germline): GTSNPN, SVGIG (reference sequence). CDR3 region: CAWFRRGGWTGANVLTF. Here the CDR3 DNA reads TGTGCCTGGTTCCGGAGGGGCGGATGGACTGGGGCCAACGTCCTGACTTTC.

This clone appeared a single time. The V call is TRBV4-2, the J call TRBJ1-4; D is possibly TRBD1 (6 bases). CDR3 length equals 17 residues. Trimming stripped 0 bases from V and 0 bases from J, with 11 bases between. Germline CDR1 and CDR2: LGHNA and YNFKEQ. Here the CDR3 reads CASSQDHRVATNEKLFF. The CDR3 DNA is TGTGCCAGCAGCCAAGATCACAGGGTCGCAACTAATGAAAAACTGTTTTTT.

The rearrangement joins TRBV27 to TRBJ2-1; weak D call: TRBD2 (6 bases). CDR1 and CDR2 (germline): MNHEY, SMNVEV (reference sequence). The V gene lost 8 bases and the J gene lost 7 bases, with 15 bases spanning the gap. The CDR3 extends over 13 amino acids. The CDR3 DNA follows: TGTGCCAGCGGGGGGACTTATTCTAATGAGCAGTTCTTC. Protein sequence: CASGGTYSNEQFF.

The chain recombines TRBV9 with TRBJ2-7, with D tentatively TRBD2 (5 bases). The CDR3 runs to 14 residues. Germline-derived CDR1 and CDR2 are SGDLS and YYNGEE. V dropped 4 bases and J dropped 5 bases, with 16 bases sitting between them. The CDR3 coding sequence is TGTGCCAGCAGCCCAGGAGGATTCGGGGACGAGCAGTACTTC. This encodes CASSPGGFGDEQYF.

The chain carries TRBV20-1 and TRBJ1-1; 7 nucleotides agree with TRBD1. This CDR3 spans 14 amino acids. Germline V CDR1 and CDR2: DFQATT, SNEGSKA (reference sequence). Germline trimming cut 3 bases from V and 0 bases from J; bases unmatched to any gene: 4. Written as DNA, the CDR3 is TGCAGTGCTAGTCCGGGACAGTTGAACACTGAAGCTTTCTTT. As protein: CSASPGQLNTEAFF.

CDR3 DNA sequence: TGCGCCACCAATCCGTCCCCAGGACAAGGAAACACCATATATTTT. Residues: CATNPSPGQGNTIYF. V is TRBV10-2 and J is TRBJ1-3, with D perhaps TRBD1 (5 bases). Between the trimmed V and J ends, which lost 10 bases and 4 bases, there was a span of 20 bases. CDR1 WSHSY and CDR2 SAAADI come from the germline V gene. The CDR3 length is 15 residues.

The rearrangement joins TRBV30 to TRBJ2-4; D is unresolved. This CDR3 region has 11 residues. The V gene's germline CDR1 is GTSNPN and CDR2 SVGIG (reference sequence). V lost 2 bases, J lost 7 bases, and 6 bases lay in between. The CDR3 region has the DNA TGTGCCTGGAGTTCTCAGAACATTCAGTACTTC. Amino acid sequence: CAWSSQNIQYF.

This clone has only a few counts. The genes are TRBV4-1 and TRBJ1-6; no clear D gene. CDR1 is MGHRA, CDR2 YSYEKL, per germline. The CDR3 has 14 amino acids. Deletions cut 4 bases from V and 8 bases from J, with 12 bases between. The CDR3 spells CASSLAQKDSPLHF. The CDR3 nucleotides read TGCGCCAGCAGCCTCGCACAGAAGGATTCACCCCTCCACTTT.

This rearrangement joins TRBV12-3 or TRBV12-4 to TRBJ2-7, with D possibly matching TRBD2 (5 bases). The CDR3 spans 11 residues. Trimming took off 2 bases at V and 8 bases at J, with 7 bases between the two ends. The CDR3 region is CASSLRDKQYF. In DNA form, the CDR3 reads TGTGCCAGCAGTTTACGGGATAAGCAGTACTTC.

The rearrangement links TRBV3-1 (or the pseudogene TRBV3-2) to TRBJ2-1, with D unresolved. There are 13 residues in the CDR3. The germline V and J ends were trimmed by 4 bases and 5 bases, with 9 bases remaining between them. Germline V lookup: CDR1 LGHDT, CDR2 YNNKEL (reference sequence). CDR3: CASSRQPDNEQFF. For the CDR3, the DNA is TGTGCCAGCAGCCGCCAACCAGACAATGAGCAGTTCTTC.

This sequence joins TRBV15 and TRBJ2-1; 13 nucleotides align to TRBD2. Per the germline V gene, CDR1 is LNHNV and CDR2 is YYDKDF (reference sequence). With 1 base clipped from V and 4 bases from J, the junction kept 4 bases outside the gene matches. The length of the CDR3 is 17 residues. The CDR3 protein is CATSRGTSGSVYNEQFF. The CDR3 DNA reads as TGTGCCACCAGCAGAGGGACTAGCGGGAGTGTTTACAATGAGCAGTTCTTC.

The V and J genes are TRBV2 and TRBJ2-2; 8 bases line up with TRBD1. Germline assignment: CDR1 SNHLY and CDR2 FYNNEI. CDR3 length equals 16 residues. The V segment lost 8 bases and the J segment 1 base; nucleotides outside the gene matches: 9. The CDR3 region is CASQVETGGNTGELFF. The CDR3 DNA is TGTGCCAGCCAAGTGGAAACAGGGGGGAACACCGGGGAGCTGTTTTTT.